Listed here is a single T cell receptor beta chain. Its antigen is still unknown. The CDR3 contains 16 residues. This entry belongs to a study of blood T cells in healthy people across ages. For every donor, a draw yielded ten milliliters of peripheral blood. Study-wide results and caveats: Per-million-T-cell TCR beta diversity fell roughly linearly with age. The study found more naive CD4+ cells and higher diversity in long-lived than aged donors.

It was with a sample-barcoded 5' primer and a J-beta primer mix that a second PCR of roughly 7 to 11 cycles was run. Each sample provided no less than 2.5 million CDR3-containing paired-end reads. From the 5' RACE reads, TCRdb called clonotypes with MiXCR, one entry per CDR3 protein. The sample carries roughly 1,300,000 distinct CDR3 sequences, roughly 59% recorded once. The V call is TRBV21-1, the J call TRBJ2-4; the table gives TRBD2 as D, unverified against the DNA. The better agreement between TRBJ2-7 and the DNA end casts doubt on the J call. TRBV21-1 is annotated as a pseudogene. The receptor comes from a man younger than 35 in good health. Sequenced material: blood. The CDR3 nucleotides read TGTGCCAGCAGCAATGGGAGGACTAGCGGGGTGTACGAGCAGTACTTC. Its translation is CASSNGRTSGVYEQYF.